The present TCR beta chain was sequenced within a study of blood T cell repertoires in COVID-19. About the study: Collection of acute and convalescent COVID-19 samples took place in the United States, Italy and Spain. In each case, the material was cDNA or gDNA derived from T cells, B-cell-depleted T cells, or PBMCs.

The germline V gene encodes CDR1 MNHEY and CDR2 SMNVEV (reference sequence). The CDR3 covers 11 residues. Trimming cost V 4 bases and J 7 bases, with 8 bases left between them. As handled by the study authors: Reference gene primer amplification gave nucleated cell count estimates. Libraries were prepared by immunoSEQ multiplex PCR; TCRdb keeps only in-frame clonotypes and omits some of them. Clonal size and the V and J genes are those of that table, whereas D and trimming came from the DNA. The profile shows roughly 120,000 clones, 76% of them singletons. The TCR comes from a woman older than 75 with acute or convalescent COVID-19. V gene TRBV27 combines with J gene TRBJ2-7; D is uncertain. Sequencing was performed on peripheral blood. This CDR3 is CASSSLREQYF. CDR3 in DNA: TGTGCCAGCAGTTCCCTGAGGGAGCAGTACTTC.